The T cell receptor (beta chain) under discussion was sequenced for a study of response to subunit inactivated influenza vaccine. Points from the study as a whole: The authors put forward the suggestion that each seasonal influenza vaccination may bring in only a limited number of new T cells.

CDR1 is DFQATT and CDR2 is SNEGSKA in the germline V gene (reference sequence). CDR3 length: 16 residues. V lost 0 bases to trimming and J lost 1 base, with 12 bases between them. To note about this clonotype: Its target is not known.

From the RT-PCR reads, TCRdb called clonotypes with MiXCR, one entry per CDR3 protein. The table has more than 200,000 distinct CDR3 sequences, 9% to 15% seen once; the top ten hold less than 8.5%. Sequenced here: non-naive T cells sorted from PBMCs, sampled about 14 days before vaccination. The clonotype was recovered from a middle-aged man who received an inactivated influenza vaccine. This chain uses TRBV20-1 with TRBJ2-2; D is uncertain. The CDR3 region is CSARDRAGENTGELFF. The CDR3 coding sequence is TGCAGTGCTAGAGATCGCGCAGGAGAGAACACCGGGGAGCTGTTTTTT.